The 22 T cell receptor beta chains listed next were all sequenced from one sample in a study of T cell responses to AZD1222 COVID-19 vaccine. Profiling relied on immunoSEQ multiplex PCR, and the TCRdb table lists in-frame clones only, not all of them. Here the sample spans 100,000 or so clones, 85% to 90% being singletons. The input for sequencing was peripheral blood, taken on day 0 of AZD1222 vaccination. These TCRs come from an adult in good health.

DNA for the CDR3: TGCGCCAGCAGCCAAGATTATGGTAGGACCACCATATATTTT. Its translation: CASSQDYGRTTIYF. The rearrangement joins TRBV4-3 to TRBJ1-3, with no clear D. V was pared by 0 bases and J by 9 bases, with 12 bases between. CDR1 and CDR2 from the germline V gene are LGHNA and YSLEER. The CDR3 extends over 14 amino acids.

Details on this clone: One junction end does not reproduce the germline sequence, and a read error may be involved. The chain employs TRBV9 and TRBJ1-2; 7 bases align to TRBD1. CDR1 SGDLS and CDR2 YYNGEE come from the germline V gene. This CDR3 is 12 amino acids long. The CDR3 spells CASSEGGGVPSF. The CDR3 DNA sequence: TGTGCCAGCAGCGAGGGAGGGGGCGTCCCAAGCTTC.

V is TRBV7-2 and J is TRBJ2-2, with D maybe TRBD2 (6 bases). Germline V gives CDR1 SGHTA, CDR2 FQGNSA. V was trimmed by 8 bases and J by 1 base, leaving 11 bases between them. CDR3 size: 14 residues. The CDR3 reads CASQSGGNTGELFF. The CDR3, as DNA: TGTGCCAGCCAGTCCGGGGGGAACACCGGGGAGCTGTTTTTT.

The V call is TRBV28, the J call TRBJ2-3; 9 nucleotides match TRBD1. The junction had 4 bases not matched to a gene; V was cut back by 4 bases and J by 2 bases. CDR3 size: 15 residues. Germline V gene data show CDR1 as MDHEN and CDR2 as SYDVKM. The CDR3 DNA reads as TGTGCCAGCAGTTCCGGGACAGGGAACACAGATACGCAGTATTTT. The encoded protein is CASSSGTGNTDTQYF. Full variable domain (missing parts from reference TRBV28 and TRBJ2-3): DVKVTQSSRYLVKRTGEKVFLECVQDMDHENMFWYRQDPGLGLRLIYFSYDVKMKEKGDIPEGYSVSREKKERFSLILESASTNQTSMYLCASSSGTGNTDTQYFGPGTRLTVL.

This clone was seen a handful of times. CDR3 nucleotide sequence: TGTGCCAGCAGCCGGGACAGGACAGATACGCAGTATTTT. Its translation: CASSRDRTDTQYF. The rearrangement links TRBV11-2 to TRBJ2-3; 8 positions agree with TRBD1. CDR3 length: 13 residues. The germline gives CDR1 SGHAT, CDR2 FQNNGV. V lost 5 bases to trimming and J lost 3 bases; unmatched junction nucleotides: 1.

The chain carries TRBV19 and TRBJ2-2; the D gene is possibly TRBD1 (6 bases). Germline lookup yields CDR1 LNHDA and CDR2 SQIVND (reference sequence). CDR3 length equals 12 residues. V was clipped by 5 bases and J by 6 bases, with 7 bases between them. The CDR3 nucleotides are TGTGCCAGTAGTTCAGGGGCCGGGGAGCTGTTTTTT. Amino acids: CASSSGAGELFF.

V is TRBV3-1 (or the pseudogene TRBV3-2) and J is TRBJ1-1; 7 bases are shared with TRBD1. Germline V lookup: CDR1 LGHDT, CDR2 YNNKEL (reference sequence). The length of the CDR3 is 13 residues. Trimming removed 1 base from V and 11 bases from J; junction bases left unmatched: 7. CDR3 sequence: CASSQVRQGSAFF. CDR3 coding DNA: TGTGCCAGCAGCCAAGTTAGACAGGGTAGTGCTTTCTTT.

The chain carries TRBV2 and TRBJ1-6; tentatively, D is TRBD1 (6 bases). The CDR3 has 18 residues. From germline, CDR1 is SNHLY and CDR2 FYNNEI. Trimming cost V 2 bases and J 4 bases, with 18 bases left between them. The CDR3 DNA reads as TGTGCCAGCAGTGAATGGGACGGGGGGGCGGAATATAATTCACCCCTCCACTTT. The encoded protein is CASSEWDGGAEYNSPLHF.

The rearrangement links TRBV10-3 to TRBJ1-6; D ambiguous. The V end was cut by 6 bases, the J end by 8 bases, with 11 bases between. The CDR3 spans 13 residues. The germline CDR1 and CDR2 sequences are ENHRY and SYGVKD. CDR3 amino acids: CAISGREDSPLHF. The CDR3 bases are TGTGCCATCAGCGGGAGGGAGGATTCACCCCTCCACTTT.

The J gene is TRBJ1-4, the V gene TRBV5-1; maybe TRBD1 (5 bases). The germline V and J ends were trimmed by 0 bases and 4 bases, with 10 bases remaining between them. From germline, CDR1 is SGHRS and CDR2 YFSETQ. This CDR3 region has 15 residues. CDR3 DNA: TGCGCCAGCAGCTTGGGGGGCAGAAGTAATGAAAAACTGTTTTTT. This gives the protein CASSLGGRSNEKLFF. Drawing the rest from reference TRBV5-1 and TRBJ1-4, the complete variable domain is KAGVTQTPRYLIKTRGQQVTLSCSPISGHRSVSWYQQTPGQGLQFLFEYFSETQRNKGNFPGRFSGRQFSNSRSEMNVSTLELGDSALYLCASSLGGRSNEKLFFGSGTQLSVL.

The J gene is TRBJ1-5, the V gene TRBV6-1; 7 nucleotides agree with TRBD1. Trimming removed 1 base from V and 7 bases from J; junction bases left unmatched: 7. The CDR3 totals 15 residues. Germline loops: CDR1 MNHNS, CDR2 SASEGT. CDR3 bases: TGTGCCAGCAGTGAAGTGGTGGCAGGGGGACAGCCCCAGCATTTT. Its protein product is CASSEVVAGGQPQHF.

The V gene is TRBV11-2, the J gene TRBJ2-7; no clear D gene. The CDR3 has 12 amino acids. Germline CDR1 reads SGHAT; CDR2 reads FQNNGV. V lost 3 bases and J 3 bases, leaving 6 bases between the germline ends. The CDR3 sequence is CASSFGNYEQYF. CDR3 coding DNA: TGTGCCAGCAGCTTTGGAAACTACGAGCAGTACTTC.

The chain's CDR3 is CASSGTVVRANQPQHF. CDR3 bases: TGTGCCAGCAGTGGGACAGTGGTGCGTGCCAATCAGCCCCAGCATTTT. This rearrangement joins TRBV6-1 to TRBJ1-5; D is perhaps TRBD1 (6 bases). CDR1 is MNHNS and CDR2 is SASEGT in the germline V gene. V dropped 4 bases and J dropped 3 bases, with 16 bases sitting between them. The CDR3 length is 16 residues.

The chain is built from TRBV19 and TRBJ2-7, with D perhaps given as TRBD1 or TRBD2 (5 bases each). Germline assignment: CDR1 LNHDA and CDR2 SQIVND (reference sequence). V shed 6 bases and J shed 1 base, with 16 bases lying between them. The CDR3 is 15 residues long. The CDR3 region has the DNA TGTGCCAGTAGCATTCTCCGGGACGGGTCCTACGAGCAGTACTTC. Translated, it gives CASSILRDGSYEQYF.

This clone has only one observation. The sample carries other DNA sequences with the same CDR3. V gene TRBV2 combines with J gene TRBJ1-6, with TRBD1 matching 8 bases. Germline V gene lookup returns CDR1 SNHLY and CDR2 FYNNEI. V shed 6 bases and J 6 bases; nucleotides not matched to a gene: 4. This CDR3 contains 14 residues. In DNA, the CDR3 is TGTGCCAGCAGCGGACAGGGAGGTAATTCACCCCTCCACTTT. It is translated as CASSGQGGNSPLHF. The full variable domain, in which reference TRBV2 and TRBJ1-6 provide the parts outside the CDR3, is EPEVTQTPSHQVTQMGQEVILRCVPISNHLYFYWYRQILGQKVEFLVSFYNNEISEKSEIFDDQFSVERPDGSNFTLKIRSTKLEDSAMYFCASSGQGGNSPLHFGNGTRLTVT.

The chain couples TRBV7-2 to TRBJ1-1; D gene uncertain. Germline lookup yields CDR1 SGHTA and CDR2 FQGNSA. The CDR3 extends over 14 amino acids. The V and J ends lost 3 bases and 4 bases respectively, with 12 bases between them. CDR3 DNA sequence: TGTGCCAGCAGCTTCCCCGGGCGCGGCACTGAAGCTTTCTTT. Its translation is CASSFPGRGTEAFF. The whole variable domain, filled in from reference TRBV7-2 and TRBJ1-1, reads GAGVSQSPSNKVTEKGKDVELRCDPISGHTALYWYRQSLGQGLEFLIYFQGNSAPDKSGLPSDRFSAERTGGSVSTLTIQRTQQEDSAVYLCASSFPGRGTEAFFGQGTRLTVV.

The rearrangement links TRBV30 to TRBJ1-5; 11 nucleotides line up with TRBD1. This CDR3 is 16 amino acids long. Germline loops: CDR1 GTSNPN, CDR2 SVGIG (reference sequence). J was trimmed by 2 bases and V by 3 bases; bases with no gene match: 6. The CDR3 sequence is CAWSGQGAIGNQPQHF. DNA for the CDR3: TGTGCCTGGAGCGGACAGGGGGCGATAGGCAATCAGCCCCAGCATTTT.

The CDR3 DNA follows: TGCGCCAGCAGCCGGGACAGACGGATTTCGGACACTGAAGCTTTCTTT. It codes for CASSRDRRISDTEAFF. The chain has TRBV5-1 and TRBJ1-1, with 7 bases that match TRBD1. Trimming at V came to 4 bases and at J to 3 bases, leaving 12 bases not matched to a gene. Germline V gene data show CDR1 as SGHRS and CDR2 as YFSETQ. CDR3 length: 16 amino acids.

This clone occurred once. This chain uses TRBV14 with TRBJ1-6; D is unclear. The germline V gene encodes CDR1 SGHDN and CDR2 FVKESK. This CDR3 spans 19 amino acids. The ends were cut back, 4 bases at V and 5 bases at J, with 24 bases in the middle. The CDR3 loop reads CASSPHGDRRLLNNSPLHF. DNA of the CDR3: TGTGCCAGCAGCCCTCACGGGGATCGCCGACTACTTAATAATTCACCCCTCCACTTT.

This chain links TRBV29-1 with TRBJ1-2, with D perhaps TRBD1 (5 bases). V shed 3 bases and J shed 3 bases, with 11 bases lying between them. This CDR3 is built from 13 residues. Germline V gene data show CDR1 as SQVTM and CDR2 as ANQGSEA. CDR3 coding DNA: TGCAGCGTTGAGTCGGGGGATGACTATGGCTACACCTTC. This encodes CSVESGDDYGYTF.

The V call is TRBV27, the J call TRBJ2-3; 10 nucleotides match TRBD2. The CDR3 is made up of 16 amino acids. Per germline, CDR1 MNHEY and CDR2 SMNVEV (reference sequence). Trimming took 5 bases from V and 2 from J; bases not matched to a gene: 7. This CDR3 reads CASSTPLAGLTDTQYF. The CDR3 nucleotides read TGTGCCAGCAGTACCCCACTAGCGGGGCTCACAGATACGCAGTATTTT.

The chain is built from TRBV15 and TRBJ2-3; 13 bases line up with TRBD2. From germline, CDR1 is LNHNV and CDR2 YYDKDF (reference sequence). V lost 2 bases and J lost 2; bases outside the gene matches: 4. The length of the CDR3 is 17 residues. The CDR3, as DNA: TGTGCCACCAGCAGACAACTAGCGGGGGGGTTCACAGATACGCAGTATTTT. Protein product: CATSRQLAGGFTDTQYF.